The source of this T cell receptor beta chain is a study of blood T cells in healthy people across ages. Study outcomes and limitations: The long-lived group displayed more naive CD4+ cells, plus higher diversity, than the aged donors did.

The use of a sample-barcoded 5' primer and a J-beta primer mix characterized a second PCR of roughly 6 to 11 cycles. Each CDR3 protein gets one entry after TCRdb re-called the 5' RACE reads with MiXCR. Of 800,000 or so distinct CDR3 sequences listed, around 62% are singletons. Concerning this clonotype itself: Its antigen is still unknown.

V was clipped by 6 bases and J by 2 bases; unmatched bases: 9. In germline, CDR1 is DFQATT, CDR2 SNEGSKA (reference sequence). This CDR3 spans 16 amino acids. The authors extracted at least 5 micrograms of total RNA per sample. This chain joins TRBV20-1 and TRBJ1-6, with 8 bases lining up with TRBD1. This sequence originates from a man aged 30 to 39 in good health. Sample: blood. In DNA form, the CDR3 reads TGCAGTGCCCCCCGGACAGGGATGCCCTATAATTCACCCCTCCACTTT. It encodes CSAPRTGMPYNSPLHF.